Following are 12 T cell receptor beta chains from one sample sequenced in a study of cytomegalovirus exposure and HLA in healthy donors. PCR was performed using 60 Vbeta and 13 Jbeta primers. Clones were read by immunoSEQ multiplex PCR, and TCRdb kept only the in-frame ones, dropping some. This sample yields 90,000 to 100,000 clones, of which roughly 76% are seen a single time; 15% to 20% belongs to the top ten. The source material was PBMCs. These TCRs come from an older woman in good health and CMV-seropositive.

This clone was detected only a few times. CDR3 in DNA: TGTGCCAGCAGCACGGGGGGCGGCAATGAAAAACTGTTTTTT. This encodes CASSTGGGNEKLFF. The chain is built from TRBV4-2 and TRBJ1-4; TRBD1 might be the D (6 bases). From germline, CDR1 is LGHNA and CDR2 YNFKEQ. The CDR3 has 14 residues. The V end was cut by 5 bases, the J end by 5 bases, with 12 bases between.

V usage is TRBV7-9 and J usage is TRBJ2-7; 11 bases are a match to TRBD1. V lost 4 bases, J lost 6 bases, and 11 bases stayed unmatched. This CDR3 is built from 16 residues. Germline loops: CDR1 SEHNR, CDR2 FQNEAQ (reference sequence). The CDR3 region has the DNA TGTGCCAGCAGCTCGATCTCCGGGACAGGGGGGGCCGAGCAGTACTTC. It is translated as CASSSISGTGGAEQYF.

The chain is built from TRBV5-1 and TRBJ2-3, with D possibly being TRBD1 (5 bases). The germline CDR1 and CDR2 sequences are SGHRS and YFSETQ. Trimming stripped 5 bases from V and 2 bases from J, with 15 bases between. CDR3 size: 15 residues. CDR3 sequence: CASRLDTGNTDTQYF. For the CDR3, the DNA is TGCGCCAGCAGACTGGACACGGGTAACACAGATACGCAGTATTTT.

The V call is TRBV7-9, the J call TRBJ2-1; 10 bases are a match to TRBD2. V gave up 6 bases and J gave up 5 bases; unmatched junction bases: 7. This CDR3 region has 15 residues. Per the germline V gene, CDR1 is SEHNR and CDR2 is FQNEAQ (reference sequence). The CDR3: CASSYGLAEHNEQFF. In nucleotides, the CDR3 is TGTGCCAGCAGTTACGGACTAGCGGAGCACAATGAGCAGTTCTTC.

The gene calls are TRBV2 and TRBJ2-3; 12 nucleotides align to TRBD1. Germline V CDR1 and CDR2: SNHLY, FYNNEI. This CDR3 has 15 residues. Trimming cost V 10 bases and J 5 bases; bases outside gene matches: 10. Written as DNA, the CDR3 is TGTGCCACTTCGACCGGGACAGGGGGCCGAGATACGCAGTATTTT. Its protein is CATSTGTGGRDTQYF.

This clone was recorded only once. This rearrangement joins TRBV5-1 to TRBJ2-3, with 11 bases matching TRBD1. Germline V gene data show CDR1 as SGHRS and CDR2 as YFSETQ. The CDR3 consists of 14 residues. V lost 4 bases and J lost 5; bases outside the gene matches: 3. The CDR3 sequence: CASSMGQGGDTQYF. The CDR3 DNA reads TGCGCCAGCAGCATGGGACAGGGGGGAGATACGCAGTATTTT.

The genes are TRBV5-1 and TRBJ2-7, with no clear D. CDR1 is SGHRS, CDR2 YFSETQ, per germline. V lost 0 bases and J lost 3, with 4 bases in between. The CDR3 is 12 residues long. As DNA, the CDR3 is TGCGCCAGCAGCTTGGTCGGCTACGAGCAGTACTTC. It codes for CASSLVGYEQYF.

CDR3 DNA: TGTGCCAGCAGCCGCGCGAGGACCGGGGAGCTGTTTTTT. Its translation is CASSRARTGELFF. The chain carries TRBV7-2 and TRBJ2-2; no reliable D call. The CDR3 sequence is 13 residues long. The ends were cut back, 5 bases at V and 5 bases at J, with 9 bases in the middle. Germline V lookup: CDR1 SGHTA, CDR2 FQGNSA.

V usage is TRBV5-1 and J usage is TRBJ2-7, with D unresolved. V was cut by 1 base and J by 0 bases, with 8 bases left in between. CDR1 is SGHRS and CDR2 is YFSETQ in the germline V gene. This CDR3 is 14 amino acids long. The CDR3 DNA reads as TGCGCCAGCAGCTTGAGCGTCGGCTCCTACGAGCAGTACTTC. It translates to CASSLSVGSYEQYF.

CDR3 in DNA: TGTGCCAGCAGCCCTAGGGGTTTCCCCCTTAATCAGCAGTTCTTC. This codes for CASSPRGFPLNQQFF. This chain joins TRBV5-4 and TRBJ2-1; possible D gene TRBD1, 5 bases. Trimming pared 4 bases from V and 11 bases from J, leaving 22 bases between. Looked up from germline, CDR1 is SGHNT and CDR2 is YYREEE (reference sequence). The CDR3 covers 15 residues.

The V call is TRBV2, the J call TRBJ2-5; 9 bases are shared with TRBD1. Germline lookup yields CDR1 SNHLY and CDR2 FYNNEI. The CDR3 consists of 14 residues. V lost 3 bases, J lost 5 bases, and 4 bases stayed unmatched. CDR3 residues: CASSEDRGGETQYF. CDR3 coding DNA: TGTGCCAGCAGTGAGGACAGGGGAGGGGAGACCCAGTACTTC.

The chain links TRBV5-4 to TRBJ2-1, with 8 nucleotides matching TRBD1. CDR1 and CDR2 from the germline V gene are SGHNT and YYREEE (reference sequence). V dropped 6 bases and J dropped 4; count of bases not matched to a gene: 12. The length of the CDR3 is 16 residues. CDR3 nucleotide sequence: TGTGCCAGCATGAAAGAACGACAGGGGTCTTACAATGAGCAGTTCTTC. This gives the protein CASMKERQGSYNEQFF.